This T cell receptor beta chain was sequenced for a study of cytomegalovirus exposure and HLA in healthy donors. Broader study findings: Cytomegalovirus-associated TCR beta chains were listed, numbering 150 to 200. Specificity of three CMV-associated chains for CMV antigens was verified in vitro.

Generated by immunoSEQ multiplex PCR, the TCRdb table keeps only in-frame clones and is missing some. The table lists 100,000 to 150,000 clones, 85% to 90% of them singletons. Points on this clone: What it binds is unknown.

The donors were part of the validation cohort, which consisted of some 120 subjects and was separate from the first cohort of 666 subjects. The source is a man aged 30-40 years in good health and CMV-seronegative. Sequencing was carried out using PBMCs.

The CDR3 protein is CSVDVGEPYNEQFF. The CDR3, as DNA: TGCAGCGTTGATGTGGGAGAACCCTACAATGAGCAGTTCTTC. The chain is built from TRBV29-1 and TRBJ2-1; possible D gene TRBD2, 5 bases. V lost 3 bases to trimming and J lost 2 bases, with 11 bases between them. The CDR3 covers 14 residues. Germline CDR1 and CDR2: SQVTM and ANQGSEA.